The 14 T cell receptor beta chains given below trace back to one sample, sequenced in a study of spatial heterogeneity in lung cancer. Whole-study findings and limits: Mutation counts in tumors were tracked by counts of expanded intratumoral alpha and beta TCRs.

One entry per CDR3 protein, called by TCRdb with MiXCR from the 5' RACE reads. The sample has about 18,000 distinct CDR3 sequences; around a tenth are singletons. These receptors are not linked to any known antigen. As for time point: sample taken at primary tumor resection. The sequencing here drew on lung tumor tissue, taken at surgery. The receptors shown here come from a female donor with early-stage non-small cell lung cancer.

In the case of this clonotype: For a library built for alpha chains, this beta chain is a stray read; little rests on its size. V usage is TRBV20-1 and J usage is TRBJ2-1; 10 bases agree with TRBD2. Germline CDR1 reads DFQATT; CDR2 reads SNEGSKA (reference sequence). The CDR3 has 15 residues. The V and J ends lost 6 bases and 5 bases, in that order; junction bases with no gene match: 10. The CDR3: CSATSGGAFDNEQFF. The CDR3 DNA follows: TGCAGTGCGACAAGCGGGGGGGCCTTCGACAATGAGCAGTTCTTC.

This clonotype occurred a few times. The library was prepared for alpha chains; this beta chain is a stray read, so its frequency means little. This chain uses TRBV29-1 with TRBJ1-1, with 7 bases matching TRBD1. The junction had 5 bases not matched to a gene; V was cut back by 7 bases and J by 0 bases. The CDR3 runs 13 residues. Germline V gene sequence: CDR1 SQVTM, CDR2 ANQGSEA. The CDR3 nucleotides are TGCAGCGGTTTACAGGGGCTGAACACTGAAGCTTTCTTT. It specifies CSGLQGLNTEAFF.

This clonotype was seen repeatedly, ten times or more. Found in a library prepared for alpha chains, this beta chain is an off-target read, and its abundance has little meaning. The chain is built from TRBV7-2 and TRBJ1-5, with D possibly TRBD1 on 6 matching bases. The ends were cut back, 5 bases at V and 6 bases at J, with 17 bases in the middle. Germline V gene data show CDR1 as SGHTA and CDR2 as FQGNSA. This CDR3 region has 15 residues. The CDR3 sequence is CASSPRGGGRQPQHF. In nucleotides, the CDR3 is TGTGCCAGCAGCCCCCGCGGGGGCGGACGTCAGCCCCAGCATTTT.

This clonotype qualifies as medium-sized. The library was prepared for alpha chains; this beta chain is a stray read, so its frequency means little. The chain joins TRBV28 to TRBJ1-4; D is ambiguous. Germline assignment: CDR1 MDHEN and CDR2 SYDVKM. The CDR3 consists of 13 residues. V lost 8 bases and J 10 bases, leaving 17 bases between the germline ends. CDR3 in amino acids: CASLSPGEGKLFF. CDR3 nucleotides: TGTGCCAGCCTTTCGCCCGGGGAGGGAAAACTGTTTTTT.

This clonotype was counted ten times or more. Being off target in a library aimed at alpha chains, this beta chain has a size of little meaning. The V and J genes are TRBV13 and TRBJ2-3; no definite D call. CDR3 length: 15 residues. Trimming removed 5 bases at V and 4 bases at J, with 16 bases between. CDR1 PRHDT and CDR2 FYEKMQ come from the germline V gene (reference sequence). CDR3 coding DNA: TGTGCCAGCAGCATCCAGGCCCGGTTGGCAGATACGCAGTATTTT. Translation gives CASSIQARLADTQYF.

This clonotype has a count of ten or more. This beta chain is an off-target read within a library intended for alpha chains, so its frequency means little. The chain is built from TRBV29-1 and TRBJ2-5; TRBD2 agrees at 11 bases. This CDR3 is built from 20 residues. Unmatched junction bases numbered 16, after V lost 1 base and J lost 0 bases. Germline CDR1 reads SQVTM; CDR2 reads ANQGSEA. CDR3 coding DNA: TGCAGCGTTGAAGGTTCCCTAGCGGGGGGCTCTTCCCCCCACCAAGAGACCCAGTACTTC. Translation gives CSVEGSLAGGSSPHQETQYF.

As regards this clonotype: Little can be read into the size of this beta chain, an off-target read in a library designed for alpha chains. The chain is built from TRBV18 and TRBJ2-7; TRBD1 might be the D (5 bases). Germline V CDR1 and CDR2: KGHSH, LQKENI. Trimming pared 2 bases from V and 12 bases from J, leaving 20 bases between. This CDR3 contains 14 residues. CDR3 sequence: CASSPEPRQTQGYF. As DNA, the CDR3 is TGTGCCAGCTCACCAGAGCCCCGACAGACCCAGGGGTACTTC.

This clonotype turned up a few times. This beta chain came through as a stray read in a library set up for alpha chains, and its size says little. This chain joins TRBV14 and TRBJ2-2; 8 bases align to TRBD2. The germline V gene encodes CDR1 SGHDN and CDR2 FVKESK. J gave up 1 base and V 6 bases, and 1 base lay outside the gene matches. This CDR3 comprises 14 residues. The CDR3 reads CASRLAVNTGELFF. In DNA form, the CDR3 reads TGTGCCAGCAGACTAGCGGTGAACACCGGGGAGCTGTTTTTT.

This clonotype was counted a few times. This beta chain is an off-target read within a library intended for alpha chains, so its frequency means little. The chain has TRBV18 and TRBJ1-2; D is perhaps TRBD1 (6 bases). The CDR3 is made up of 13 amino acids. CDR1 and CDR2 (germline): KGHSH, LQKENI. Trimming shortened V by 3 bases and J by 6 bases, and 11 bases separated the two germline ends. This chain's CDR3 is CASSPARGDGYTF. The CDR3 DNA is TGTGCCAGCTCACCGGCCAGGGGAGATGGCTACACCTTC.

The sample holds a few counts of this clonotype. The size of this beta chain means little, since it is a stray read in a library made for alpha chains. J is TRBJ2-7 and V is TRBV27; D uncertain. Per the germline V gene, CDR1 is MNHEY and CDR2 is SMNVEV (reference sequence). The CDR3 length is 16 residues. Trimming shortened V by 2 bases and J by 5 bases, and 19 bases separated the two germline ends. For the CDR3, the DNA is TGTGCCAGCAGTTTACGAGCCCAGGCCGTGGTGCACGAGCAGTACTTC. Translation gives CASSLRAQAVVHEQYF.

This clonotype was seen at least ten times. Since it is a stray read in a library aimed at alpha chains, this beta chain has a size that is not meaningful. The genes are TRBV28 and TRBJ2-6; D is perhaps TRBD1 (5 bases). This CDR3 comprises 16 residues. V was cut by 4 bases and J by 2 bases, with 12 bases left in between. Germline CDR1 reads MDHEN; CDR2 reads SYDVKM. CDR3 sequence reads: CASSSQGFPGANVLTF. The CDR3 DNA follows: TGTGCCAGCAGTTCTCAGGGATTCCCTGGGGCCAACGTCCTGACTTTC.

This clonotype was seen ten or more times. Found in a library prepared for alpha chains, this beta chain is an off-target read, and its abundance has little meaning. V usage is TRBV29-1 and J usage is TRBJ2-4; no firm D call. Germline CDR1 and CDR2: SQVTM and ANQGSEA. Trimming took off 0 bases at V and 2 bases at J, with 8 bases between the two ends. CDR3 length equals 14 residues. Here the CDR3 DNA reads TGCAGCGTTGAAGACCCTATATCCAAAAACATTCAGTACTTC. This encodes CSVEDPISKNIQYF.

This clonotype has only a few counts. As an off-target read in a library built for alpha chains, this beta chain has a frequency of little significance. The rearrangement uses TRBV20-1 and TRBJ2-7; D is perhaps TRBD1 (6 bases). This CDR3 is built from 14 residues. Per the germline V gene, CDR1 is DFQATT and CDR2 is SNEGSKA (reference sequence). V was shortened by 0 bases and J by 6 bases, with 15 bases between the two germline ends. CDR3 residues: CSARDLARGSEQYF. As DNA, the CDR3 is TGCAGTGCTAGAGATCTCGCCAGGGGAAGCGAGCAGTACTTC.

This clonotype is termed medium-sized. With the library built for alpha chains, this beta chain is off target and its frequency is not meaningful. V usage is TRBV6-6 and J usage is TRBJ2-1, with TRBD2 identical over 10 bases. V lost 11 bases to trimming and J lost 7 bases; unmatched junction nucleotides: 11. The CDR3 is made up of 14 amino acids. Germline-derived CDR1 and CDR2 are MNHNY and SVGAGI (reference sequence). The CDR3 DNA sequence: TGTGCCGCCCTTGGTAGCGGGGGGCCTAATGAGCAGTTCTTC. It translates to CAALGSGGPNEQFF.